This T cell receptor beta chain stems from a study of T-cell memory formation after mild COVID-19. Study conclusions and caveats: The authors did not confirm SARS-CoV-2 specificity of second-wave clones peaking day 37. Shrinking CD4+ clones were chiefly CM and EM; CD8+ ones were chiefly EMRA.

Amplification by 5'RACE using constant-segment primers produced TCR alpha and TCR beta cDNA libraries that carried sample barcodes and UMIs. TCRdb passed the 5' RACE reads through MiXCR, listing each CDR3 protein once. Here the sample spans over 120,000 distinct CDR3 sequences, under 30% being singletons. Germline-derived CDR1 and CDR2 are MGHRA and YSYEKL. Trimming at V came to 3 bases and at J to 5 bases, leaving 8 bases not matched to a gene. CDR3 length: 16 residues. In the case of this clonotype: Its antigen is not identified.

The material sequenced was PBMCs or a T cell subset sorted from them (not recorded which). The V gene is TRBV4-1, the J gene TRBJ2-1; 9 bases align to TRBD1. The TCR comes from an adult woman who had mild COVID-19 (a few samples of this study predate the infection). Cell type and time point are not known. The CDR3 spells CASSHPGTGIHNEQFF. CDR3 sequence (DNA): TGCGCCAGCAGCCACCCCGGGACAGGGATCCACAATGAGCAGTTCTTC.